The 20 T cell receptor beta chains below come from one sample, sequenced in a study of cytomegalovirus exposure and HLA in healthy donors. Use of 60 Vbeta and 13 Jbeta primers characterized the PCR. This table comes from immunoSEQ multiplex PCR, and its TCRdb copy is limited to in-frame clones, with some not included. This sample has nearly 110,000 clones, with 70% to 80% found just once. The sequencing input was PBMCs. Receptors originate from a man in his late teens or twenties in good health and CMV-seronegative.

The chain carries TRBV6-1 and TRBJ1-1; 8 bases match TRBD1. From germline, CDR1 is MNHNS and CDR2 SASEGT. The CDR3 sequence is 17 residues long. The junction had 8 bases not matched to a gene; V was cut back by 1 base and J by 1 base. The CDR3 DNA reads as TGTGCCAGCAGTGAAGGTGGGACAGGAAATTCGAACACTGAAGCTTTCTTT. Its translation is CASSEGGTGNSNTEAFF.

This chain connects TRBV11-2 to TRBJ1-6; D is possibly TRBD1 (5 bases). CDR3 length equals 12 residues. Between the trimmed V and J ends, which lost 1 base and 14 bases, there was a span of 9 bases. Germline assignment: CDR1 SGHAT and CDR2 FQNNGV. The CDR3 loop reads CASSLGVRALHF. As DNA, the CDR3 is TGTGCCAGCAGCTTAGGAGTCAGGGCCCTCCACTTT.

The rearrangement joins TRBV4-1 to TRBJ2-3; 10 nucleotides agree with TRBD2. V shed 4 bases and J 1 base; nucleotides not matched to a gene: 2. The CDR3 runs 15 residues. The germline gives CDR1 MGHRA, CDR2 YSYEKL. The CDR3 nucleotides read TGCGCCAGCAGCCCGCTAGCGGGGGGCACAGATACGCAGTATTTT. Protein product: CASSPLAGGTDTQYF.

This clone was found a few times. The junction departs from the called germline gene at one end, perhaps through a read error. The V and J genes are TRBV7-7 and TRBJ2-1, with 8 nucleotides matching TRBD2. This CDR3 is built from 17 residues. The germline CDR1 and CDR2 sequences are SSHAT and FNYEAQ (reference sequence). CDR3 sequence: CASSTPPQRGKGNEQFF. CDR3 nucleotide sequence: TGTGCTAGCAGCACCCCCCCCCAGCGGGGGAAAGGAAATGAGCAGTTCTTC. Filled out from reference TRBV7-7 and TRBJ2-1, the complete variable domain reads GAGVSQSPRYKVTKRGQDVTLRCDPISSHATLYWYQQALGQGPEFLTYFNYEAQPDKSGLPSDRFSAERPEGSISTLTIQRTEQRDSAMYRCASSTPPQRGKGNEQFFGPGTRLTVL.

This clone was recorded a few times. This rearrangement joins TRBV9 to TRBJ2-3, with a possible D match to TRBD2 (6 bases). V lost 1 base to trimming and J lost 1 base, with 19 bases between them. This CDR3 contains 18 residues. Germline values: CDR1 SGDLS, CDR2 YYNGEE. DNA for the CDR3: TGTGCCAGCAGCGTACGGCGGGGCAACTCTTTGGGCACAGATACGCAGTATTTT. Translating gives CASSVRRGNSLGTDTQYF.

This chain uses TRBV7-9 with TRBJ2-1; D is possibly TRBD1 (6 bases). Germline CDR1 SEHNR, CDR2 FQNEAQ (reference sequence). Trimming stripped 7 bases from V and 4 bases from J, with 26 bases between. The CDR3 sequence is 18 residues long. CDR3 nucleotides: TGTGCCAGCAACGTCGACAGGAACTCCAATTTTTATTACAATGAGCAGTTCTTC. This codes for CASNVDRNSNFYYNEQFF.

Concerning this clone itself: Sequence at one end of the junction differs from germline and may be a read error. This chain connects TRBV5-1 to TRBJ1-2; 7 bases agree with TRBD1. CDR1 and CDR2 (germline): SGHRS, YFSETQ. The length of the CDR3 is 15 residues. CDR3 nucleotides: TGCGCCAGCTATTCCTTCGGGACAGCCCTCGGGGGCTACCCCTTC. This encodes CASYSFGTALGGYPF.

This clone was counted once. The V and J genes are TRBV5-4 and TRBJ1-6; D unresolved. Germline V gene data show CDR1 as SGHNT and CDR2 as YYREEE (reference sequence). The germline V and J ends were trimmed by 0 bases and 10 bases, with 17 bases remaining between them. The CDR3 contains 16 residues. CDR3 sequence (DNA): TGTGCCAGCAGCTTGGCCGGTGGTAAGCCTAACTCACCCCTCCACTTT. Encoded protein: CASSLAGGKPNSPLHF.

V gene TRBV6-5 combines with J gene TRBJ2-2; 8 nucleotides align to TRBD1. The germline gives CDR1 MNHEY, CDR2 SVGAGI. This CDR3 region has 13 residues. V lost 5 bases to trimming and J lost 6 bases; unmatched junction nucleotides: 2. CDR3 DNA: TGTGCCAGCAGTCCAGGGGGCCCCGGGGAGCTGTTTTTT. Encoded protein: CASSPGGPGELFF.

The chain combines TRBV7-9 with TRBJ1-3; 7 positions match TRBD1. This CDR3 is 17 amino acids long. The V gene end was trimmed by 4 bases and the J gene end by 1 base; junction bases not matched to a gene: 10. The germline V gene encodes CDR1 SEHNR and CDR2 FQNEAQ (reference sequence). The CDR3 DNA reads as TGTGCCAGCAGCTCATCCGGTCCGACAGGGTCTGGAAACACCATATATTTT. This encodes CASSSSGPTGSGNTIYF.

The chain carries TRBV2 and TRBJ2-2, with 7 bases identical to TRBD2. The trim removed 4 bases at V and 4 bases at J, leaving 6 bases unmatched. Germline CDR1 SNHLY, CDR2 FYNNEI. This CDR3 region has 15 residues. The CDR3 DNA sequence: TGTGCCAGCAGTGTTTTGGCGGGGGTCACCGGGGAGCTGTTTTTT. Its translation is CASSVLAGVTGELFF.

CDR3 in DNA: TGTGCCAGCAGTTCTAGCGGGCGAAACTTGATTGAGCAGTTCTTC. Its protein is CASSSSGRNLIEQFF. The V call is TRBV2, the J call TRBJ2-1; the match to TRBD2 covers 8 bases. This CDR3 is 15 amino acids long. Losses at the gene ends were 5 bases for V and 9 bases for J; bases not matched to a gene: 12. Germline values: CDR1 SNHLY, CDR2 FYNNEI.

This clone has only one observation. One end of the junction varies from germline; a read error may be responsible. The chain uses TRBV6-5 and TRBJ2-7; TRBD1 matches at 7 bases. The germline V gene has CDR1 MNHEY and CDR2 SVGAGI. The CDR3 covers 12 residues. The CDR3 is CASSFTGVEQCF. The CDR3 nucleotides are TGTGCCAGCAGTTTTACAGGGGTCGAGCAGTGCTTC.

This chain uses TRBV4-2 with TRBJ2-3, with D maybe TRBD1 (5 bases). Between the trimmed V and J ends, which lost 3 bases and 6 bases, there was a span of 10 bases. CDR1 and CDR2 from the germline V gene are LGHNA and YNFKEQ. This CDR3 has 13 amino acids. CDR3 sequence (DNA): TGTGCCAGCAGCCAGAATTCAGGGGATACGCAGTATTTT. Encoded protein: CASSQNSGDTQYF.

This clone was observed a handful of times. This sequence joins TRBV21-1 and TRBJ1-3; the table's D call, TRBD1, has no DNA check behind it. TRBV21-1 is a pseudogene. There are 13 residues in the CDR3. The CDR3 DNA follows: TGTGCCAGCAGCAAAAAACAGGGAAACACCATATATTTT. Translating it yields CASSKKQGNTIYF.

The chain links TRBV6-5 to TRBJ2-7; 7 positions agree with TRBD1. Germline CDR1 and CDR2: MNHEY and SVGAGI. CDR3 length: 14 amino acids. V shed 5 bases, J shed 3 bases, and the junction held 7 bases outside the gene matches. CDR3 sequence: CASSPGTAGYEQYF. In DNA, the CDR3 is TGTGCCAGCAGTCCCGGGACAGCCGGCTACGAGCAGTACTTC.

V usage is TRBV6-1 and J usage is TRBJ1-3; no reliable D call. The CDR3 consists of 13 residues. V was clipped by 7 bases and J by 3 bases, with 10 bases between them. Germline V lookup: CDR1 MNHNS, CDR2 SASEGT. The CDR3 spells CASMAGNGNTIYF. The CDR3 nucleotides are TGTGCCAGCATGGCGGGCAATGGAAACACCATATATTTT.

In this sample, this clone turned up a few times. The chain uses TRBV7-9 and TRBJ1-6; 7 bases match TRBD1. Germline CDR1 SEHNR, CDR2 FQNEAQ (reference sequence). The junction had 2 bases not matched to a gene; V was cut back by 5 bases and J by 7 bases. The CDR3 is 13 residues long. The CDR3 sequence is CASSPTGNSPLHF. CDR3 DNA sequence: TGTGCCAGCAGCCCGACAGGGAATTCACCCCTCCACTTT.

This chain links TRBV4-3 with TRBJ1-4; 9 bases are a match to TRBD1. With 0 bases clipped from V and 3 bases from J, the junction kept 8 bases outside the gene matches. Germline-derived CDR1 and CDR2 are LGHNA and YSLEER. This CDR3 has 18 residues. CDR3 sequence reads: CASSQEGGGTGPNEKLFF. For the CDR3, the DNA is TGCGCCAGCAGCCAAGAGGGGGGAGGGACAGGGCCTAATGAAAAACTGTTTTTT.

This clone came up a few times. CDR3 coding DNA: TGCGCCAGCAGTGAGCCAAGCCCAAAGAACACTGAAGCTTTCTTT. Encoded protein: CASSEPSPKNTEAFF. The chain uses TRBV10-2 and TRBJ1-1, with D hard to call. The V gene lost 2 bases and the J gene lost 1 base, with 11 bases spanning the gap. The CDR3 is made up of 15 amino acids. Germline values: CDR1 WSHSY, CDR2 SAAADI.